This T cell receptor (beta chain) was captured by sequencing in a study of a mutant IDH1 vaccine in newly diagnosed glioma. The CDR3 is made up of 15 amino acids. Germline CDR1 reads MNHNS; CDR2 reads SASEGT. V shed 6 bases, J shed 2 bases, and the junction held 7 bases outside the gene matches. With regard to this clone: The antigen is unknown.

The method was immunoSEQ multiplex PCR; TCRdb's version includes in-frame clones alone and lacks a portion of them. The table shows approximately 76,000 clones, with more than 85% occurring only once. Time point specified: week 5, during vaccination. Vaccinated patients received 300 ug of mutant IDH1 20-mer peptide per dose, with topical imiquimod. The chain is built from TRBV6-1 and TRBJ1-3; 7 bases align to TRBD1. This sequence was found in a woman in her forties or fifties with glioma. The sequencing used PBMCs, collected from a glioma patient whose treatment included an IDH1 peptide vaccine. The CDR3 DNA follows: TGTGCCAGCAGAGGGACAGCAGATACTGGAAACACCATATATTTT. As protein: CASRGTADTGNTIYF.